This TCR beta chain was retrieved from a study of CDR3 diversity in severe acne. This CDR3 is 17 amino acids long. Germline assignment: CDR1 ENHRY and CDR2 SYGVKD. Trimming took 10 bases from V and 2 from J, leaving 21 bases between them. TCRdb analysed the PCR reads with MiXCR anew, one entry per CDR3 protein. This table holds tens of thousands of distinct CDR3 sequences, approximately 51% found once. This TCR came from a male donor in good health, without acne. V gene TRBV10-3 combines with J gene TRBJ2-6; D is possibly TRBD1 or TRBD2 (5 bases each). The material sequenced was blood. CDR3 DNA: TGTGCCAGCTCACCAGCTACGGGGCGGGCTGGGGCCAACGTCCTGACTTTC. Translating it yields CASSPATGRAGANVLTF.